A single sample gave rise to the 8 T cell receptor beta chains below, sequenced in a study of technical replicates of blood from four donors. The data were produced by immunoSEQ multiplex PCR, yet TCRdb's version contains in-frame clones alone and is incomplete. The sample comprises some 77,000 clones, roughly 90% of which are singletons, and 0.39% rests with the top ten. Input material: T cells isolated from PBMCs. The receptor source for this set is a human donor in good health.

This clone has just one count. V usage is TRBV4-3 and J usage is TRBJ2-1, with TRBD2 as a possible D gene (5 bases). Trimming stripped 3 bases from V and 8 bases from J, with 11 bases between. Germline V lookup: CDR1 LGHNA, CDR2 YSLEER. This CDR3 has 13 residues. In DNA, the CDR3 is TGCGCCAGCAGCCATTCACTAGGCGATGAGCAGTTCTTC. Translation: CASSHSLGDEQFF.

The V and J genes are TRBV10-3 and TRBJ2-7; 7 bases map to TRBD1. Germline trimming cut 5 bases from V and 3 bases from J; bases unmatched to any gene: 7. The length of the CDR3 is 14 residues. Germline V CDR1 and CDR2: ENHRY, SYGVKD. DNA of the CDR3: TGTGCCATCAGTAAGTACCGGGACAGCTACGAGCAGTACTTC. It codes for CAISKYRDSYEQYF.

This clone was detected a few times. V gene TRBV4-1 combines with J gene TRBJ1-2; TRBD1 matches at 7 bases. With 5 bases clipped from V and 6 bases from J, the junction kept 15 bases outside the gene matches. This CDR3 spans 16 amino acids. CDR1 and CDR2 from the germline V gene are MGHRA and YSYEKL. The CDR3 sequence is CASSFSGGAYVDGYTF. The CDR3 coding sequence is TGCGCCAGCAGCTTTTCAGGGGGTGCCTATGTTGATGGCTACACCTTC.

The V gene is TRBV29-1, the J gene TRBJ2-1, with no clear D. This CDR3 contains 14 residues. Between the trimmed V and J ends, which lost 2 bases and 0 bases, there was a span of 8 bases. The germline gives CDR1 SQVTM, CDR2 ANQGSEA. In DNA form, the CDR3 reads TGCAGCGTTGAACGAACCGGCTCCTACAATGAGCAGTTCTTC. Its translation is CSVERTGSYNEQFF.

The V call is TRBV11-2, the J call TRBJ2-1; tentative D call: TRBD1 (5 bases). CDR1 is SGHAT and CDR2 is FQNNGV in the germline V gene. Between the trimmed V and J ends, which lost 4 bases and 8 bases, there was a span of 15 bases. This CDR3 has 14 amino acids. This CDR3 reads CASSSHRRRDEQFF. The DNA for the CDR3 is TGTGCCAGCAGCTCCCACAGGAGACGCGATGAGCAGTTCTTC.

This chain uses TRBV21-1 with TRBJ2-1; whether TRBD2, the table's D call, matches the DNA was not checked. TRBV21-1 is shown as a pseudogene. The CDR3 has 17 residues. The CDR3 bases are TGTGCCAGCAGCAAAGAGGGGACTAGCGGGGGAAACAATGAGCAGTTCTTC. This translates into CASSKEGTSGGNNEQFF.

The chain recombines TRBV9 with TRBJ2-6; 9 positions match TRBD1. CDR3 length equals 18 residues. Losses at the gene ends were 4 bases for V and 2 bases for J; bases not matched to a gene: 10. From germline, CDR1 is SGDLS and CDR2 YYNGEE. The DNA of the CDR3 is TGTGCCAGCAGCCCACGGACAGGGGTAGCCACTGGGGCCAACGTCCTGACTTTC. Translated, it gives CASSPRTGVATGANVLTF.

This clone was observed a single time. V and J are TRBV6-6 and TRBJ1-2, with D unresolved. Trimming removed 0 bases at V and 7 bases at J, with 12 bases between. CDR3 length equals 14 residues. CDR1 is MNHNY, CDR2 SVGAGI, per germline (reference sequence). CDR3 in amino acids: CASSYSEAPTGYTF. As DNA, the CDR3 is TGTGCCAGCAGTTACTCAGAGGCCCCTACTGGCTACACCTTC.